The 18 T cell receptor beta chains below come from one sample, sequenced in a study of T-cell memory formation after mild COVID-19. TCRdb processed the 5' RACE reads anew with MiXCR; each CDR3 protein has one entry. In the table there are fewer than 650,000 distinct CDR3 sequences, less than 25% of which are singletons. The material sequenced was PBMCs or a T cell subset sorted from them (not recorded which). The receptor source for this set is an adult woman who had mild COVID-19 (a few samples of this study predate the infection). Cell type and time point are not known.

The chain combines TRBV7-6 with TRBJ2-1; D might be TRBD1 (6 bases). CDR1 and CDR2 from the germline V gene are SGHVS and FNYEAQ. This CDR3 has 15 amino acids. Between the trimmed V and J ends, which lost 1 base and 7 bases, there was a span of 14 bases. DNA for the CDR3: TGTGCCAGCAGCTTAGATGTGGGGGCATGGAATGAGCAGTTCTTC. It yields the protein CASSLDVGAWNEQFF.

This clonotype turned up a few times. The CDR3 spells CASTIAGGYNEQFF. The CDR3 DNA sequence: TGTGCCAGTACTATAGCGGGAGGTTACAATGAGCAGTTCTTC. The chain links TRBV7-8 to TRBJ2-1; 10 nucleotides line up with TRBD2. CDR3 length: 14 residues. V trimming: 9 bases; J trimming: 4 bases; junction bases outside the gene matches: 6. Germline V lookup: CDR1 SGHVS, CDR2 FQNEAQ.

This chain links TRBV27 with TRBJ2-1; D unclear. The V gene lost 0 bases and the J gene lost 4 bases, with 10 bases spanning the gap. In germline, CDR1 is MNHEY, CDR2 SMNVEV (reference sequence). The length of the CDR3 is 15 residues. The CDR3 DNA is TGTGCCAGCAGTTTATCGCGACTGGGGTACAATGAGCAGTTCTTC. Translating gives CASSLSRLGYNEQFF.

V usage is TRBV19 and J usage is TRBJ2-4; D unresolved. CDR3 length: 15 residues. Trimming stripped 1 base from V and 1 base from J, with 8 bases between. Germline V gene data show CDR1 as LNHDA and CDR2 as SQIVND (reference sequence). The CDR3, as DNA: TGTGCCAGTAGTATAGGGTATCAGGCCAAAAACATTCAGTACTTC. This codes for CASSIGYQAKNIQYF.

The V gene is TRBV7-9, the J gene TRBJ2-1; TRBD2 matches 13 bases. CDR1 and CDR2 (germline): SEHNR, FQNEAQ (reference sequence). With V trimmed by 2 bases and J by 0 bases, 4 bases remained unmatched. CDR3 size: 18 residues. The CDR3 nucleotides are TGTGCCAGCAGCTTATCGGGACTAGCGGGAAGCTCCTACAATGAGCAGTTCTTC. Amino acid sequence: CASSLSGLAGSSYNEQFF.

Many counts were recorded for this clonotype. The chain's CDR3 is CASSRTGPTDTQYF. CDR3 nucleotides: TGTGCCAGCAGCCGGACAGGTCCCACAGATACGCAGTATTTT. V and J are TRBV7-6 and TRBJ2-3; TRBD1 matches at 7 bases. Germline V gives CDR1 SGHVS, CDR2 FNYEAQ. The CDR3 spans 14 residues. The V gene end was trimmed by 5 bases and the J gene end by 2 bases; junction bases not matched to a gene: 4. Drawing the rest from reference TRBV7-6 and TRBJ2-3, the complete variable domain is GAGVSQSPRYKVTKRGQDVALRCDPISGHVSLYWYRQALGQGPEFLTYFNYEAQQDKSGLPNDRFSAERPEGSISTLTIQRTEQRDSAMYRCASSRTGPTDTQYFGPGTRLTVL.

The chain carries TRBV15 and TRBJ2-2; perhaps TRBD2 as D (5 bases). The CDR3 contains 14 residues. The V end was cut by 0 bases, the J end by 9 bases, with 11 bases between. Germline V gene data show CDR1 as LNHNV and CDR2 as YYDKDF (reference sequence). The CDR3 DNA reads TGTGCCACCAGCAGAGATCGAGGGTTACGGGAGCTGTTTTTT. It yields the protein CATSRDRGLRELFF.

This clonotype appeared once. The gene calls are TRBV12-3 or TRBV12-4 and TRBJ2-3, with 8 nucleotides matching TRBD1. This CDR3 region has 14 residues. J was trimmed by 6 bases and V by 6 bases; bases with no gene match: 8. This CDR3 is CASSGTGVEDTQYF. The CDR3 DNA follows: TGTGCCAGCAGCGGGACAGGAGTTGAGGATACGCAGTATTTT.

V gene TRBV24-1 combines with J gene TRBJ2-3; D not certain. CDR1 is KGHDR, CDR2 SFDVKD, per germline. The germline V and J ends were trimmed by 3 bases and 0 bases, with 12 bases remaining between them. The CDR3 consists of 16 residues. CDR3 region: CATSDPFGVSTDTQYF. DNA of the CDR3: TGTGCCACCAGTGATCCCTTTGGGGTTAGCACAGATACGCAGTATTTT.

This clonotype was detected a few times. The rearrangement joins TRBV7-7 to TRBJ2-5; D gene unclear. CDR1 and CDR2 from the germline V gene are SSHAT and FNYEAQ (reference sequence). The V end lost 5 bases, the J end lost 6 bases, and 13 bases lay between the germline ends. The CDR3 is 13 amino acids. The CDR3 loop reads CASSPPLGKTQYF. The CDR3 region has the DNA TGTGCCAGCAGCCCCCCCTTGGGGAAGACCCAGTACTTC.

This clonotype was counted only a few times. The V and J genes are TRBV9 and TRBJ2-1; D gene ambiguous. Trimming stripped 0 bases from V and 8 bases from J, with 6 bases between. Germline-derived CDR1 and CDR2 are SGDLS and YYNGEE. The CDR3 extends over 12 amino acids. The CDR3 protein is CASSVVPYEQFF. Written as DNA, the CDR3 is TGTGCCAGCAGCGTAGTGCCTTATGAGCAGTTCTTC.

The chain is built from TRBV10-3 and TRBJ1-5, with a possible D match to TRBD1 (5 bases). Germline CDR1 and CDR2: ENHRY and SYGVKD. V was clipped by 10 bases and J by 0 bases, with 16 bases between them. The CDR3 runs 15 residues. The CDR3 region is CATQETEYSNQPQHF. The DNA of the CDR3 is TGTGCCACACAAGAGACAGAATATAGCAATCAGCCCCAGCATTTT.

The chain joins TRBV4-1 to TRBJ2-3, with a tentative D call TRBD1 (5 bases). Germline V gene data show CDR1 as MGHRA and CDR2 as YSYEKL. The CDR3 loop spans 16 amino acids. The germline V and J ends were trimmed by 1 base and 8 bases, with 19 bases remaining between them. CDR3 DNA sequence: TGCGCCAGCAGCCAAGCTCTATTAGGGATCCAGGGTACGCAGTATTTT. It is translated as CASSQALLGIQGTQYF.

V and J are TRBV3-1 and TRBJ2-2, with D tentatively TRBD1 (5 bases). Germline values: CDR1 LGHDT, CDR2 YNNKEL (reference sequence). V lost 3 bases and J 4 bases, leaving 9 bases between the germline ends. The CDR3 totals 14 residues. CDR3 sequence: CASSHVTGTGELFF. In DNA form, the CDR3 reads TGTGCCAGCAGCCACGTTACAGGCACCGGGGAGCTGTTTTTT.

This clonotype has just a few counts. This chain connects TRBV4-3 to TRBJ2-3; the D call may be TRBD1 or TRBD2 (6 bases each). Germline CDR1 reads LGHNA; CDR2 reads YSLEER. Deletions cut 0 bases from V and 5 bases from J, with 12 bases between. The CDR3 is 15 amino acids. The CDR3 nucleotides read TGCGCCAGCAGCCAAGATGGAGGGGGTCGAGATACGCAGTATTTT. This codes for CASSQDGGGRDTQYF.

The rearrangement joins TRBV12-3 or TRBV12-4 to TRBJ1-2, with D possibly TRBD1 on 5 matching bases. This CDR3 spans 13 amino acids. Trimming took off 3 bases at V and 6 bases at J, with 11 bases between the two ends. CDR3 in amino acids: CASSLGPRNGYTF. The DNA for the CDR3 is TGTGCCAGCAGTTTGGGACCGCGGAATGGCTACACCTTC.

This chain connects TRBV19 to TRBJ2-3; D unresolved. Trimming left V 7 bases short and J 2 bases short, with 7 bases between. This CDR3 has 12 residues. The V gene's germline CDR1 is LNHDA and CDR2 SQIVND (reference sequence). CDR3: CASMSYTDTQYF. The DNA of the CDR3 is TGTGCCAGTATGAGCTACACAGATACGCAGTATTTT.

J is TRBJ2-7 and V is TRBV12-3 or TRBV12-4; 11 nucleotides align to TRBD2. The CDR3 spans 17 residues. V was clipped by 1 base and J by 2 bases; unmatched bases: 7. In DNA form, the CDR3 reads TGTGCCAGCAGTTTAGGGCTAGCGGGAGGTCTACCCTACGAGCAGTACTTC. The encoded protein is CASSLGLAGGLPYEQYF.